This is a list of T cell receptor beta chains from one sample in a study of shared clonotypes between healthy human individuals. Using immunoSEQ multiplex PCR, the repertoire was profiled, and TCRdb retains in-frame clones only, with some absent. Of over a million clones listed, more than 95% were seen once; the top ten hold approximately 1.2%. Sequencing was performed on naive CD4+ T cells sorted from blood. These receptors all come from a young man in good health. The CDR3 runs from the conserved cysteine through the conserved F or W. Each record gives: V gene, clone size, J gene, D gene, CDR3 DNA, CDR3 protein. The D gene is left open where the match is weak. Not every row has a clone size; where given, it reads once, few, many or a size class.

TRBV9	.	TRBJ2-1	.	TGTGCCAGCAGCGGGACAGTGAGCTCCTACAATGAGCAGTTCTTC	CASSGTVSSYNEQFF
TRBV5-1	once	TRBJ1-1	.	TGCGCCAGCACGCGCGAGGGGAACACTGAAGCTTTCTTT	CASTREGNTEAFF
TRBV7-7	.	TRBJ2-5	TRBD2	TGTGCCAGCAGCTCGGGAAGGACTAGCGGGAGAGAGACCCAGTACTTC	CASSSGRTSGRETQYF
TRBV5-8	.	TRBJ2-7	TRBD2	TGTGCCAGCAGCTTGTGGAGGCAGGGACTAAGATACGAGCAGTACTTC	CASSLWRQGLRYEQYF
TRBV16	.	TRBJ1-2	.	TGTGCCAGCAGCCAATCGACACGGACGGCGATAAAGTACTATGGCTACACCTTC	CASSQSTRTAIKYYGYTF
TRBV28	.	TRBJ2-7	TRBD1	TGTGCCAGCAGGTCCGGGACAGGGGGCTGGAACGAGCAGTACTTC	CASRSGTGGWNEQYF
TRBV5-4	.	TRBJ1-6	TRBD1	TGTGCCAGCAGCGGGCGGACAGGGTATAATTCACCCCTCCACTTT	CASSGRTGYNSPLHF
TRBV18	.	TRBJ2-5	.	TGTGCCAGCTCACGAGGGGGGGCTACTCGAGAGACCCAGTACTTC	CASSRGGATRETQYF
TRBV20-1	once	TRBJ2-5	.	TGCAGTGCCATAATAGAGACCCAGTACTTC	CSAIIETQYF
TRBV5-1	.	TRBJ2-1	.	TGCGCCAGCAGCTTGGACAGGGCGAATAATGAGCAGTTCTTC	CASSLDRANNEQFF
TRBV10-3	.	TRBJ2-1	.	TGTGCCATCAGTGAGTCAACTGACTTTGGTGAGCAGTTCTTC	CAISESTDFGEQFF
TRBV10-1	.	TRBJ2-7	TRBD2	TGCGCTCTCCCCCTGGGACTAGCGGGAGAAAACGAGCAGTACTTC	CALPLGLAGENEQYF
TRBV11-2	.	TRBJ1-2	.	TGTGCCAGCAGCTTCATTCCGGTTGCAGGGAGTGTAAATGGCTACACCTTC	CASSFIPVAGSVNGYTF
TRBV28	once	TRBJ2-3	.	TGTGCCAGCAGTTTATCGCAGACAGATACGCAGTATTTT	CASSLSQTDTQYF
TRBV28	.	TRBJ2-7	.	TGTGCCAGCAGTTTTTCCGGGGCAGGTGAGCAGTACTTC	CASSFSGAGEQYF
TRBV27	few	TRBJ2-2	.	TGTGCCAGCACCAAATTTGGCCTGGACAGTTCTCTAGAAGTGGCCGGGGAGCTGTTTTTT	CASTKFGLDSSLEVAGELFF
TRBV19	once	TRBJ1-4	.	TGTGCCAGTAGTAATTCAGGGGCCACTAATGAAAAACTGTTTTTT	CASSNSGATNEKLFF
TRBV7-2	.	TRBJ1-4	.	TGTGCCAGCAGCTTGAGTCCCGGGGCCCAGGTGTTTTTT	CASSLSPGAQVFF
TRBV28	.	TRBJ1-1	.	TGTGCCAGCAGTCTCCCAGCGAACACTGAAGCTTTCTTT	CASSLPANTEAFF
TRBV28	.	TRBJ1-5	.	TGTGCCAGCAGTTTATCAAAGAAAGGGCAGGGGAATCAGCCCCAGCATTTT	CASSLSKKGQGNQPQHF
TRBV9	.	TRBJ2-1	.	TGTGCCAGCAGCGTAGCGGTCGCCCGTGAGCAGTTCTTC	CASSVAVAREQFF
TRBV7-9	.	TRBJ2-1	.	TGTGCCAGCAGCTTACGCCCCGAAGGGCCCCCGGTCTTC	CASSLRPEGPPVF
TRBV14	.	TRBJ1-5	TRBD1	TGTGCCAGCAGCCAAACAGGGGGTAGCAATCAGCCCCAGCATTTT	CASSQTGGSNQPQHF
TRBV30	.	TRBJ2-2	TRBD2	TGTGCCTGGAGTCAAAGCGGGATGGGCACCGGGGAGCTGTTTTTT	CAWSQSGMGTGELFF
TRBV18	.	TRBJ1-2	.	TGTGCCAGCTCACCAGTGGTCGACGGTTATGGCTACACCTTC	CASSPVVDGYGYTF
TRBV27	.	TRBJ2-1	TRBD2	TGTGCCAGCAGCCAAGTTATACTAGCGGGAGAGTGGGACTATAAAGGGGGGCAGTTCTTC	CASSQVILAGEWDYKGGQFF
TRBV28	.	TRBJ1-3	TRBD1	TGTGCCAGCAGTTTATTGGGACAGGGGGTCACCATATATTTT	CASSLLGQGVTIYF
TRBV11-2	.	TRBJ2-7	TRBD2	TGTGCCAGCAGCTTAGAGGGGGGGTCCTACGAGCAGTACTTC	CASSLEGGSYEQYF
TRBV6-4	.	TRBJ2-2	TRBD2	TGTGCCAGCAGCCGGGACTACGCCACCGGGGAGCTGTTTTTT	CASSRDYATGELFF
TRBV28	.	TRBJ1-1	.	TGTGCCAGCAGTTTCTCCTCACCAGGGACCACTGAAGCTTTCTTT	CASSFSSPGTTEAFF
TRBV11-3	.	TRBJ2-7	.	TGTGCCAGCAGCTTAACCACTGATAGCGAGCAGTACTTC	CASSLTTDSEQYF
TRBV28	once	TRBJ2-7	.	TGTGCCAGCTACCACATACCCTACGAGCAGTACTTC	CASYHIPYEQYF
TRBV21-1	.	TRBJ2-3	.	TGTGCCAGCAGCAAAGTAACAGATACGCAGTATTTT	CASSKVTDTQYF
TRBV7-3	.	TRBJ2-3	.	TGTGCCAGCAGCCCCCAGAGAACTAGCACAGATACGCAGTATTTT	CASSPQRTSTDTQYF
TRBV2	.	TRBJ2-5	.	TGTGCCAGCAGTTACACCGGGTTTCAAGAGACCCAGTACTTC	CASSYTGFQETQYF
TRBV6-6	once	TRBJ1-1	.	TGTGCCAGCAGTTACTCGAACAGGAACACTGAAGCTTTCTTT	CASSYSNRNTEAFF
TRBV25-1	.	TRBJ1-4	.	TGTGCCAGGACCGGTGGGGGAGCGAATGAAAAACTGTTTTTT	CARTGGGANEKLFF
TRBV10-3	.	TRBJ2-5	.	TGTGCCATCAGTGAGCCCAGAGGCCGGACGGGAAACCAAGAGACCCAGTACTTC	CAISEPRGRTGNQETQYF
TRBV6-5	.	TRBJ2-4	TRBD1	TGTGCCAGCAGGGGACAGCCCGCATCCAAAAACATTCAGTACTTC	CASRGQPASKNIQYF
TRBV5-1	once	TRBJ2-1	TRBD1	TGCGCCAGCAGCTCAACAGGGGAAAATTACAATGAGCAGTTCTTC	CASSSTGENYNEQFF
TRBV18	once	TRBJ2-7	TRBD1	TGTGCCAGCTCACCACTTGCCCGGGACAAGGGACAGGGGGCCGCCTACGAGCAGTACTTC	CASSPLARDKGQGAAYEQYF
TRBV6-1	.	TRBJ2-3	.	TGTGCCAGCGTGTATGGGAACAGGGCAGATACGCAGTATTTT	CASVYGNRADTQYF
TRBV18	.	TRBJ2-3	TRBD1	TGTGCCACCCGGGACAGGGCTAGCACAGATACGCAGTATTTT	CATRDRASTDTQYF
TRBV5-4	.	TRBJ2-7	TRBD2	TGTGCCAGCAGCTTGCCGGGAGGGCCCGACGAGCAGTACTTC	CASSLPGGPDEQYF
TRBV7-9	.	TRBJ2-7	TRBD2	TGTGCCAGCAACGAACTAGCGGGAGTGCCCTACGAGCAGTACTTC	CASNELAGVPYEQYF
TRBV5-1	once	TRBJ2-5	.	TGCGCCAGCAGCCCACAGGGACAAGAGACCCAGTACTTC	CASSPQGQETQYF
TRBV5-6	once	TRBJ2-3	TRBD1	TGTGCCAGCAGCTGGAGACAGGGGTACCCAGATACGCAGTATTTT	CASSWRQGYPDTQYF
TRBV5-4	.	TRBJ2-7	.	TGTGCCAGCAGCCGGGAAGGGACCTCCTACGAGCAGTACTTC	CASSREGTSYEQYF
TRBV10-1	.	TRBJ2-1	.	TGCGCCAGCAGTGAGTCGGGTGGAGGGACAGCTCGGTTCTTC	CASSESGGGTARFF
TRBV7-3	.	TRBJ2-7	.	TGTGCCAGCAGCTTAGCGGGGTCGGGTTTCTACGAGCAGTACTTC	CASSLAGSGFYEQYF
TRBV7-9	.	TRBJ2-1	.	TGTGCCAGCAGCCGGCGGGACAATGAGCAGTTCTTC	CASSRRDNEQFF
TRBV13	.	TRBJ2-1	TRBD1	TGTGCCAGCAGGACCCAGGACAGGGTAATCAATGAGCAGTTCTTC	CASRTQDRVINEQFF
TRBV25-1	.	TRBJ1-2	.	TGTGCCAGCAGCACGCTCGACACGGAACAGGGCCTCTACACCTTC	CASSTLDTEQGLYTF